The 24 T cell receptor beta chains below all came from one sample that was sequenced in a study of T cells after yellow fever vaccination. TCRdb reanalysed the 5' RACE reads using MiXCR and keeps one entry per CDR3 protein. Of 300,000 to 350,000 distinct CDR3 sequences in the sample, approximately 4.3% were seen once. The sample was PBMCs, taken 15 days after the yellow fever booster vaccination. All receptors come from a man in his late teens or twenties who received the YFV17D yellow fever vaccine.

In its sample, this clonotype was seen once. CDR3 residues: CASSPTSGYTF. In DNA form, the CDR3 reads TGTGCCAGCAGCCCAACGTCAGGCTACACCTTC. J is TRBJ1-2 and V is TRBV7-2; D remains unclear. The CDR3 loop spans 11 amino acids. Trimming left V 5 bases short and J 8 bases short, with 9 bases between. Germline CDR1 SGHTA, CDR2 FQGNSA.

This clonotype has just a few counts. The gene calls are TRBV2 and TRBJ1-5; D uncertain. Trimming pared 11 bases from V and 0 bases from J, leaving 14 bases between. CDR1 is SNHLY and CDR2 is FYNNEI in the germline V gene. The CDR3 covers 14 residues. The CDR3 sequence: CAFQDGNSNQPQHF. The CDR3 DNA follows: TGTGCCTTTCAGGACGGAAATAGCAATCAGCCCCAGCATTTT.

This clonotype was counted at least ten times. The CDR3 protein is CASSQALTGSHNEQFF. In nucleotides, the CDR3 is TGTGCCAGCAGCCAGGCTCTGACAGGGAGCCACAATGAGCAGTTCTTC. The chain joins TRBV7-8 to TRBJ2-1, with 7 positions matching TRBD1. The junction had 12 bases not matched to a gene; V was cut back by 5 bases and J by 5 bases. The CDR3 contains 16 residues. Germline CDR1 and CDR2: SGHVS and FQNEAQ.

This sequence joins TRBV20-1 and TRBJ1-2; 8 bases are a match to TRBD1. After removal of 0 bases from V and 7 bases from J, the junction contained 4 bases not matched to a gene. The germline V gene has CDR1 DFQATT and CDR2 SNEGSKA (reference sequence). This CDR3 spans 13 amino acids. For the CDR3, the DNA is TGCAGTGCTAGAGATCGGACAGGGTCTGGCTACACCTTC. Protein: CSARDRTGSGYTF.

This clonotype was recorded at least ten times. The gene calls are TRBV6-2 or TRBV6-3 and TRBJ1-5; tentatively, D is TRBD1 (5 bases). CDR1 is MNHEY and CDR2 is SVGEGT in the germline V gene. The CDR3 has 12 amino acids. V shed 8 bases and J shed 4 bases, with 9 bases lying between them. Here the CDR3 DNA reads TGTGCCAGCGGGACGATAAATCAGCCCCAGCATTTT. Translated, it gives CASGTINQPQHF.

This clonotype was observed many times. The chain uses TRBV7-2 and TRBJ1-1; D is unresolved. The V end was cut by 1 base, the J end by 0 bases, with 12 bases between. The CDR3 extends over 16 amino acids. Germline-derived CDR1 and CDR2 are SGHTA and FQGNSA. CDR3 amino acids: CASSLGGLLLNTEAFF. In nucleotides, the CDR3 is TGTGCCAGCAGCTTAGGAGGACTCCTCTTGAACACTGAAGCTTTCTTT.

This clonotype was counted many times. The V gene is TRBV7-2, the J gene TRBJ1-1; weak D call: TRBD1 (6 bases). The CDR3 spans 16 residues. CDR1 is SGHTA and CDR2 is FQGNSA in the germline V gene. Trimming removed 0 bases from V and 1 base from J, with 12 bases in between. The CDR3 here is CASSLAGRTANTEAFF. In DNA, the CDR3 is TGTGCCAGCAGCTTAGCGGGGCGGACAGCGAACACTGAAGCTTTCTTT.

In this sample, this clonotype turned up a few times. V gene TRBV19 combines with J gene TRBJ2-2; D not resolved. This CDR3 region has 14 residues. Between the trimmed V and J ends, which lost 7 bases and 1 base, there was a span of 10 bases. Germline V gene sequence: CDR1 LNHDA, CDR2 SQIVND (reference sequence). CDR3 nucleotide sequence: TGTGCCAGTACCACCCTCGTGAACACCGGGGAGCTGTTTTTT. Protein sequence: CASTTLVNTGELFF.

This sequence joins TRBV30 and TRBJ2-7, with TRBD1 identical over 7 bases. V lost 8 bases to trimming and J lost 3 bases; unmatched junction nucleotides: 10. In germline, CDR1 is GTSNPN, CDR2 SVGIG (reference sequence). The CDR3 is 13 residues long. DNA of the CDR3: TGTGCCCCACGGGGACAGCTTGGCTACGAGCAGTACGTC. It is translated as CAPRGQLGYEQYV.

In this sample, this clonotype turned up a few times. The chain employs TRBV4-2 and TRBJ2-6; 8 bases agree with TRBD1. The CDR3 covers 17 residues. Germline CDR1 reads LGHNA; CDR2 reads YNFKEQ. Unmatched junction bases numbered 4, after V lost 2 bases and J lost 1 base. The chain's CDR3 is CASSQKGQESGANVLTF. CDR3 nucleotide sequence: TGTGCCAGCAGCCAAAAGGGACAGGAGTCTGGGGCCAACGTCCTGACTTTC.

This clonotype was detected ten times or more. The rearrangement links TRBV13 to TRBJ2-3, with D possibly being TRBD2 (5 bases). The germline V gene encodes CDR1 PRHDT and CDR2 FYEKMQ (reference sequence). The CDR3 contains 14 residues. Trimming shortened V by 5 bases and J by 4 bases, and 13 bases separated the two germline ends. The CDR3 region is CASSPGSFADTQYF. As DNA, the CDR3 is TGTGCCAGCAGCCCGGGAAGCTTCGCAGATACGCAGTATTTT. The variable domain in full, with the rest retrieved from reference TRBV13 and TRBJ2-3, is AAGVIQSPRHLIKEKRETATLKCYPIPRHDTVYWYQQGPGQDPQFLISFYEKMQSDKGSIPDRFSAQQFSDYHSELNMSSLELGDSALYFCASSPGSFADTQYFGPGTRLTVL.

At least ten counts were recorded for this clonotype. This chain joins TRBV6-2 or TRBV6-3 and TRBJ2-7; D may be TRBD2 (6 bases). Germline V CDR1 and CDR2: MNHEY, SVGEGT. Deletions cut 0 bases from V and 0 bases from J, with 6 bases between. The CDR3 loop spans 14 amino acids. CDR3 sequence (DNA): TGTGCCAGCAGTTACTCGACTAGCTCCTACGAGCAGTACGTC. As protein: CASSYSTSSYEQYV.

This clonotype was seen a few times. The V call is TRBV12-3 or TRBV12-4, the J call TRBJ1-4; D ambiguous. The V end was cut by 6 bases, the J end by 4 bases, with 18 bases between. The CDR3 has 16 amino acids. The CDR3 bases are TGTGCCAGCAGCTTAATTGGCCCAACCGATAATGAAAAACTGTTTTTT. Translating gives CASSLIGPTDNEKLFF.

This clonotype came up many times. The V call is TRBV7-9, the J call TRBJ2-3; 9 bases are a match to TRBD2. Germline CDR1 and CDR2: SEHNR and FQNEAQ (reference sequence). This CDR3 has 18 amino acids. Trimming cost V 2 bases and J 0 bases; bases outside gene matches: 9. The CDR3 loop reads CASSLWGSSGESTDTQYF. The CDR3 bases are TGTGCCAGCAGCTTATGGGGGTCTAGCGGGGAGAGCACAGATACGCAGTATTTT.

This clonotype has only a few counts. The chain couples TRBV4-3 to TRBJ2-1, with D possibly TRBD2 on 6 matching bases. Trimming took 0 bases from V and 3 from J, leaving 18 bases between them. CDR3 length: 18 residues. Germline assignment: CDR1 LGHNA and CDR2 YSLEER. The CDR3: CASSQDPSPGVGYNEQFF. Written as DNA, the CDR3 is TGCGCCAGCAGCCAAGATCCCTCTCCGGGGGTGGGCTACAATGAGCAGTTCTTC.

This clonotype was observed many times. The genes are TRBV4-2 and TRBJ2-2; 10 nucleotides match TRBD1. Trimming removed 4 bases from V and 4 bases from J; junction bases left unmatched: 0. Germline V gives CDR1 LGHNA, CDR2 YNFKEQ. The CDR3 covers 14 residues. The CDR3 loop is CASSRTGGTGELFF. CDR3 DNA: TGTGCCAGCAGCCGGACAGGGGGCACCGGGGAGCTGTTTTTT.

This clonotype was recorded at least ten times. CDR3 region: CASSQDRQINEKLFF. The CDR3, as DNA: TGCGCCAGCAGCCAAGATCGACAGATTAATGAAAAACTGTTTTTT. V and J are TRBV4-3 and TRBJ1-4; D might be TRBD1 (5 bases). V dropped 0 bases and J dropped 4 bases, with 9 bases sitting between them. CDR1 and CDR2 from the germline V gene are LGHNA and YSLEER. This CDR3 is 15 amino acids long.

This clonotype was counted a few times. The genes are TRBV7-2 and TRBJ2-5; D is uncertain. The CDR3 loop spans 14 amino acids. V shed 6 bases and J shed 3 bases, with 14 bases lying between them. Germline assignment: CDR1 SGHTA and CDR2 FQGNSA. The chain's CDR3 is CASRGRRTEETQYF. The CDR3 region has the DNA TGTGCCAGCAGGGGCCGCCGGACGGAAGAGACCCAGTACTTC.

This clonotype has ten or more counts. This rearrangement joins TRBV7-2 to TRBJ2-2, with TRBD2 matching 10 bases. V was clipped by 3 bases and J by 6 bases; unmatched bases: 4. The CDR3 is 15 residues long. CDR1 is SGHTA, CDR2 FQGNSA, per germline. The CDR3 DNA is TGTGCCAGCAGCTTGAGCGGGGGGGCCCCCGGGGAGCTGTTTTTT. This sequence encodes CASSLSGGAPGELFF.

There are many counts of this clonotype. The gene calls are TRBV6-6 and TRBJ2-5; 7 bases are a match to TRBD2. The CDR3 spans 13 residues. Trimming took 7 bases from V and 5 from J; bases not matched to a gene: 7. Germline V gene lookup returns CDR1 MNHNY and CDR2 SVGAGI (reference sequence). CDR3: CASTSRGGETQYF. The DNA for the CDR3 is TGTGCCAGCACTTCGCGGGGAGGGGAGACCCAGTACTTC.

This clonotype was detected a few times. This chain's CDR3 is CASRTSGTRGYEQYF. CDR3 DNA sequence: TGTGCCAGCAGGACCTCCGGGACCAGAGGATACGAGCAGTACTTC. V gene TRBV28 combines with J gene TRBJ2-7, with D possibly called TRBD1 or TRBD2 (5 bases each). The CDR3 spans 15 residues. V was shortened by 6 bases and J by 4 bases, with 19 bases between the two germline ends. Looked up from germline, CDR1 is MDHEN and CDR2 is SYDVKM.

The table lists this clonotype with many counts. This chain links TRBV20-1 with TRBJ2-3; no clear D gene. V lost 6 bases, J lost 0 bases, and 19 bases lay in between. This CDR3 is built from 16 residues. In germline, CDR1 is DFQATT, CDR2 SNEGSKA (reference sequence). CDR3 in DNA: TGCAGTGCCCAGACAATAACGACGCTTAGCACAGATACGCAGTATTTT. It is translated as CSAQTITTLSTDTQYF.

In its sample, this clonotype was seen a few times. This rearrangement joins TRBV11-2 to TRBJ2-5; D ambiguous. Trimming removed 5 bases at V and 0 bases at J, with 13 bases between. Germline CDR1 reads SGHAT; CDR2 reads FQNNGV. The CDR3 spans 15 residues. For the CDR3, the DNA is TGTGCCAGCAGCCCCTTAGGGCCTTACCAAGAGACCCAGTACTTC. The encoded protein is CASSPLGPYQETQYF.

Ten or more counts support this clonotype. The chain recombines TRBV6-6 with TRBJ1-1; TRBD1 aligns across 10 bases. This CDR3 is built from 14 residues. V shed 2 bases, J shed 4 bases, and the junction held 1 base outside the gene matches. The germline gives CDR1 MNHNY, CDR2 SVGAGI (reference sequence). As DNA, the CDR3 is TGTGCCAGCAGTTACGGGACAGGGGTCACTGAAGCTTTCTTT. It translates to CASSYGTGVTEAFF.